The clone carrying this TCR beta chain has at least ten counts. Its specificity is unknown. Unique molecular identifiers were added to individual cDNA molecules. TCRdb processed the 5' RACE reads anew with MiXCR; each CDR3 protein has one entry. The sample has around 98,000 distinct CDR3 sequences; 8% to 13% are singletons. This sample was included in a study of early T cells in non-severe SARS-CoV-2 infection. Overall study context: Sequencing of bulk RNA from unsorted whole blood was done, without chain pairing.

Study-level points and caveats: Private and CD4 specificities were missed by VDJdb matching, which favored anti-spike CD8 responses.

The CDR3 extends over 14 amino acids. The germline V and J ends were trimmed by 6 bases and 1 base, with 12 bases remaining between them. The gene calls are TRBV12-3 or TRBV12-4 and TRBJ1-1; D is undetermined. This clonotype originated in an adult who was a healthcare worker with PCR-confirmed SARS-CoV-2 infection or an uninfected control (not recorded which). Input material: whole blood. CDR3 coding DNA: TGTGCCAGCAGCCTATTCGGAAGGAACACTGAAGCTTTCTTT. Translation gives CASSLFGRNTEAFF.